This T cell receptor (beta chain) was profiled in a study of cytomegalovirus exposure and HLA in healthy donors. Study-level background: The same platform was used for the roughly 120 validation repertoires as for the approximately 610 first-cohort repertoires, as reported in a later analysis.

General study findings and limits: A classifier reportedly called cytomegalovirus status with high sensitivity and specificity. Clusters of TCRs from the first cohort tended to co-occur in the 120 or so validation repertoires (as a later analysis found). It was approximately 150 TCR beta chains that were listed as cytomegalovirus-associated.

This clone was picked up a small number of times. Its antigen remains unidentified. Sequencing was performed with immunoSEQ multiplex PCR; in TCRdb, only in-frame clones are kept and a portion is missing. The repertoire holds more than 55,000 clones, with roughly nine tenths as singletons. The CDR3 has 13 residues. Germline V gene sequence: CDR1 SGHVS, CDR2 FNYEAQ. V was trimmed by 6 bases and J by 1 base, leaving 9 bases between them. This sequence joins TRBV7-6 and TRBJ1-1; D uncertain. This TCR was sampled from a woman under 30 in good health and CMV-seronegative. Sequenced material: PBMCs. The CDR3: CASRADTNTEAFF. The CDR3 coding sequence is TGTGCCAGCAGGGCAGACACGAACACTGAAGCTTTCTTT.